These 27 T cell receptor beta chains share one sample of origin, sequenced in a study of T cell changes during pregnancy in multiple sclerosis. Clones were sequenced by immunoSEQ multiplex PCR, and TCRdb holds only the in-frame ones, with some missing. The sample yields 42,000 or so clones, 90% to 95% seen once. The source material was CD8+ T cells from peripheral blood mononuclear cells, sampled in the third trimester of pregnancy. The origin of the receptors is a female donor with multiple sclerosis, enrolled in a pregnancy study.

By proportion, this clone is medium-sized. The chain employs TRBV6-4 and TRBJ2-3; D is possibly TRBD2 (6 bases). This CDR3 is built from 13 residues. CDR1 and CDR2 from the germline V gene are MRHNA and SNTAGT. Trimming removed 5 bases at V and 0 bases at J, with 6 bases between. The DNA for the CDR3 is TGTGCCAGCAGTAGCGGGAGCACAGATACGCAGTATTTT. Translated, it gives CASSSGSTDTQYF.

This clone turned up a few times. This chain connects TRBV2 to TRBJ2-7, with no clear D. This CDR3 is 13 amino acids long. The ends were cut back, 3 bases at V and 4 bases at J, with 10 bases in the middle. The germline V gene encodes CDR1 SNHLY and CDR2 FYNNEI. The CDR3 DNA follows: TGTGCCAGCAGTGATCGCGGTCCATACGAGCAGTACTTC. This gives the protein CASSDRGPYEQYF.

The chain recombines TRBV13 with TRBJ1-5, with D possibly being TRBD1 (6 bases). The CDR3 has 14 amino acids. The germline CDR1 and CDR2 sequences are PRHDT and FYEKMQ (reference sequence). V lost 2 bases and J lost 6, with 11 bases in between. CDR3 loop: CASSLSGGGQPQHF. The CDR3 DNA is TGTGCCAGCAGCTTAAGCGGGGGCGGTCAGCCCCAGCATTTT. Combining the CDR3 with reference TRBV13 and TRBJ1-5 gives the whole variable domain AAGVIQSPRHLIKEKRETATLKCYPIPRHDTVYWYQQGPGQDPQFLISFYEKMQSDKGSIPDRFSAQQFSDYHSELNMSSLELGDSALYFCASSLSGGGQPQHFGDGTRLSIL.

The chain is built from TRBV15 and TRBJ2-1, with 9 bases that match TRBD2. V trimming: 5 bases; J trimming: 8 bases; junction bases outside the gene matches: 7. Germline CDR1 and CDR2: LNHNV and YYDKDF (reference sequence). The CDR3 has 14 amino acids. In nucleotides, the CDR3 is TGTGCCACCAGCTCTAGCGGGATAGGGGATGAGCAGTTCTTC. It yields the protein CATSSSGIGDEQFF.

The rearrangement uses TRBV29-1 and TRBJ2-1; TRBD2 matches 8 bases. CDR1 is SQVTM and CDR2 is ANQGSEA in the germline V gene. The trim removed 4 bases at V and 7 bases at J, leaving 9 bases unmatched. The CDR3 extends over 14 amino acids. CDR3: CSVVEAGEGNEQFF. CDR3 nucleotides: TGCAGCGTTGTAGAAGCGGGAGAAGGGAATGAGCAGTTCTTC.

A single count supports this clone. V usage is TRBV18 and J usage is TRBJ2-3; no firm D call. The CDR3 contains 16 residues. Germline lookup yields CDR1 KGHSH and CDR2 LQKENI. Trimming pared 5 bases from V and 2 bases from J, leaving 17 bases between. The CDR3 loop reads CASSSKQEEPTDTQYF. The CDR3 coding sequence is TGTGCCAGCTCATCCAAGCAGGAAGAGCCCACAGATACGCAGTATTTT.

This clone has only one observation. The V and J genes are TRBV19 and TRBJ1-1; 7 bases are a match to TRBD1. The CDR3 totals 17 residues. V trimming: 7 bases; J trimming: 0 bases; junction bases outside the gene matches: 14. CDR1 is LNHDA, CDR2 SQIVND, per germline (reference sequence). This CDR3 is CASTRRRQGYLNTEAFF. CDR3 sequence (DNA): TGTGCCAGTACCAGACGCCGACAGGGCTACCTGAACACTGAAGCTTTCTTT.

The chain is built from TRBV15 and TRBJ2-7; D is uncertain. The V end was cut by 0 bases, the J end by 2 bases, with 11 bases between. CDR3 length: 15 amino acids. Germline V lookup: CDR1 LNHNV, CDR2 YYDKDF (reference sequence). The CDR3 DNA follows: TGTGCCACCAGCAGAGATCCCGACAACACCTACGAGCAGTACTTC. It codes for CATSRDPDNTYEQYF.

This clone occurred once. This sequence joins TRBV19 and TRBJ2-1; 11 bases line up with TRBD2. Trimming cost V 5 bases and J 6 bases; bases outside gene matches: 6. Germline V gene data show CDR1 as LNHDA and CDR2 as SQIVND (reference sequence). This CDR3 is built from 15 residues. The CDR3 DNA follows: TGTGCCAGTAGTTCCACTAGCGGGAGTGGCAATGAGCAGTTCTTC. It yields the protein CASSSTSGSGNEQFF.

This rearrangement joins TRBV11-2 to TRBJ2-1, with a tentative D call TRBD2 (6 bases). Trimming removed 5 bases at V and 8 bases at J, with 22 bases between. This CDR3 is built from 16 residues. The germline V gene encodes CDR1 SGHAT and CDR2 FQNNGV. The CDR3 DNA is TGTGCCAGCAGCCTAGGGGAGGACACAGTATCCGATGAGCAGTTCTTC. Protein: CASSLGEDTVSDEQFF.

The chain has TRBV7-9 and TRBJ2-5; D might be TRBD1 (5 bases). The germline V gene encodes CDR1 SEHNR and CDR2 FQNEAQ (reference sequence). The CDR3 length is 17 residues. V lost 0 bases to trimming and J lost 2 bases, with 16 bases between them. As DNA, the CDR3 is TGTGCCAGCAGCTTAGCGAGGACACTTACTAAACAAGAGACCCAGTACTTC. It specifies CASSLARTLTKQETQYF.

The J gene is TRBJ1-1, the V gene TRBV5-1; D is uncertain. The CDR3 has 12 amino acids. Trimming removed 4 bases at V and 7 bases at J, with 11 bases between. CDR1 is SGHRS, CDR2 YFSETQ, per germline. Written as DNA, the CDR3 is TGCGCCAGCAGCCCTAATCTAGGTGAAGCTTTCTTT. Translating gives CASSPNLGEAFF.

The chain combines TRBV15 with TRBJ1-2; tentatively, D is TRBD1 (5 bases). The CDR3 runs 12 residues. V was cut by 9 bases and J by 8 bases, with 16 bases left in between. CDR1 and CDR2 (germline): LNHNV, YYDKDF (reference sequence). The CDR3: CATGGVYDGYTF. In DNA form, the CDR3 reads TGTGCCACGGGGGGGGTTTACGACGGCTACACCTTC.

The chain couples TRBV6-1 to TRBJ2-1; 7 bases map to TRBD1. CDR1 is MNHNS, CDR2 SASEGT, per germline. Trimming took 1 base from V and 4 from J; bases not matched to a gene: 4. The CDR3 runs to 15 residues. As DNA, the CDR3 is TGTGCCAGCAGTGAAGTCGACAGGGCGTACAATGAGCAGTTCTTC. It yields the protein CASSEVDRAYNEQFF.

CDR3 sequence reads: CASSESAGAYTQYF. CDR3 coding DNA: TGTGCCAGCAGTGAATCGGCGGGAGCCTATACGCAGTATTTT. This chain uses TRBV6-1 with TRBJ2-3; 7 nucleotides line up with TRBD2. Trimming took 2 bases from V and 7 from J; bases not matched to a gene: 6. This CDR3 comprises 14 residues. Germline V gene sequence: CDR1 MNHNS, CDR2 SASEGT.

This chain links TRBV6-1 with TRBJ1-5, with 7 bases matching TRBD1. Germline V gene sequence: CDR1 MNHNS, CDR2 SASEGT. J lost 7 bases, V lost 10 bases, and 10 bases had no gene match. CDR3 length equals 13 residues. DNA for the CDR3: TGTGCCACCAAAAACAGGGGACGGCAGCCCCAGCATTTT. This codes for CATKNRGRQPQHF.

In DNA, the CDR3 is TGTGCCAGCAGCGTAGGAGGCGGGAGCTACAATGAGCAGTTCTTC. Protein product: CASSVGGGSYNEQFF. The chain joins TRBV9 to TRBJ2-1; 7 bases are a match to TRBD2. Trimming cost V 0 bases and J 3 bases; bases outside gene matches: 3. CDR1 is SGDLS and CDR2 is YYNGEE in the germline V gene. This CDR3 spans 15 amino acids.

The chain uses TRBV28 and TRBJ2-7; 8 positions match TRBD1. Germline-derived CDR1 and CDR2 are MDHEN and SYDVKM. The CDR3 consists of 16 residues. V was clipped by 5 bases and J by 2 bases; unmatched bases: 11. The CDR3 nucleotides read TGTGCCAGCAGTCCCCCCCGGACAGGGTTTACCTACGAGCAGTACTTC. As protein: CASSPPRTGFTYEQYF.

The rearrangement links TRBV27 to TRBJ1-5; tentative D call: TRBD1 (6 bases). CDR1 is MNHEY and CDR2 is SMNVEV in the germline V gene (reference sequence). The CDR3 has 15 residues. V was cut by 5 bases and J by 1 base, with 12 bases left in between. CDR3 amino acids: CASSLGGPSNQPQHF. In DNA, the CDR3 is TGTGCCAGCAGTCTCGGGGGGCCGAGCAATCAGCCCCAGCATTTT.

The chain has TRBV19 and TRBJ1-1; possible D gene TRBD1, 5 bases. The CDR3 covers 13 residues. Germline CDR1 reads LNHDA; CDR2 reads SQIVND (reference sequence). V was shortened by 1 base and J by 7 bases, with 10 bases between the two germline ends. The CDR3 bases are TGTGCCAGTAGTATAGGGGGCCCACTTGAAGCTTTCTTT. This translates into CASSIGGPLEAFF.

This clone was seen just once. The chain combines TRBV6-5 with TRBJ2-7; 9 positions match TRBD1. CDR1 is MNHEY and CDR2 is SVGAGI in the germline V gene. Germline trimming cut 5 bases from V and 3 bases from J; bases unmatched to any gene: 8. The CDR3 runs 15 residues. CDR3 loop: CASSQEETGGYEQYF. The CDR3 DNA follows: TGTGCCAGCAGTCAAGAGGAGACAGGGGGCTACGAGCAGTACTTC.

This chain joins TRBV4-1 and TRBJ1-4; D gene ambiguous. This CDR3 contains 15 residues. V lost 1 base to trimming and J lost 7 bases, with 13 bases between them. Germline V gene sequence: CDR1 MGHRA, CDR2 YSYEKL. This CDR3 reads CASSQAALGGEKLFF. CDR3 sequence (DNA): TGCGCCAGCAGCCAAGCCGCCCTGGGAGGTGAAAAACTGTTTTTT.

The genes are TRBV27 and TRBJ1-2, with TRBD1 matching over 8 bases. CDR1 and CDR2 (germline): MNHEY, SMNVEV (reference sequence). V lost 3 bases, J lost 6 bases, and 6 bases stayed unmatched. The CDR3 loop spans 14 amino acids. CDR3 nucleotides: TGTGCCAGCAGTTTTGCCGGACAGGGAGATGGCTACACCTTC. It codes for CASSFAGQGDGYTF.

This clone is a singleton in its sample. The chain employs TRBV13 and TRBJ2-1, with TRBD2 matching 11 bases. This CDR3 is built from 13 residues. Germline values: CDR1 PRHDT, CDR2 FYEKMQ (reference sequence). V trimming: 3 bases; J trimming: 11 bases; junction bases outside the gene matches: 3. CDR3 region: CASSFGTSGQQFF. In DNA form, the CDR3 reads TGTGCCAGCAGCTTTGGGACTAGCGGTCAGCAGTTCTTC.

The J gene is TRBJ1-5, the V gene TRBV28, with 7 positions matching TRBD1. With V trimmed by 9 bases and J by 1 base, 9 bases remained unmatched. The CDR3 totals 15 residues. Germline V gene data show CDR1 as MDHEN and CDR2 as SYDVKM. In DNA, the CDR3 is TGTGCCAGTGAGACCGGGACAGCGAGCAATCAGCCCCAGCATTTT. As protein: CASETGTASNQPQHF. The full variable domain, in which reference TRBV28 and TRBJ1-5 provide the parts outside the CDR3, is DVKVTQSSRYLVKRTGEKVFLECVQDMDHENMFWYRQDPGLGLRLIYFSYDVKMKEKGDIPEGYSVSREKKERFSLILESASTNQTSMYLCASETGTASNQPQHFGDGTRLSIL.

This clone was observed once. The rearrangement joins TRBV30 to TRBJ2-7; TRBD2 is a possible D gene (6 bases). Trimming pared 8 bases from V and 4 bases from J, leaving 18 bases between. The germline V gene has CDR1 GTSNPN and CDR2 SVGIG (reference sequence). This CDR3 comprises 13 residues. The CDR3 sequence: CAPPPWGRYEQYF. The CDR3 bases are TGTGCCCCCCCGCCATGGGGGAGGTACGAGCAGTACTTC.

The chain has TRBV11-2 and TRBJ2-1, with D possibly TRBD2 on 5 matching bases. The length of the CDR3 is 13 residues. V was pared by 3 bases and J by 5 bases, with 8 bases between. From germline, CDR1 is SGHAT and CDR2 FQNNGV. CDR3 region: CASSLVGDNEQFF. Written as DNA, the CDR3 is TGTGCCAGCAGCTTGGTCGGGGACAATGAGCAGTTCTTC.